Listed below are T cell receptor beta chains from one sample, sequenced in a study of shared clonotypes between healthy human individuals. Measured with immunoSEQ multiplex PCR; TCRdb has only the in-frame clones, and not every one. The table has over 300,000 clones, about nine tenths seen once; the top ten hold around 16%. Specimen: memory CD8+ T cells sorted from blood. The receptors originated from a man aged 18 to 30 in good health. The CDR3 runs from the conserved cysteine through the conserved F or W. Fields, in order: D gene, V gene, J gene, clone size, CDR3 DNA, CDR3 protein. D genes are given only for firm matches. Only part of the rows carry a size: once, few, many, or a class if the clone is expanded.

TRBD1	TRBV6-1	TRBJ1-1	-	TGTGCCAGCAGTGCCAGGGACAGGGGCCATAAGGTAAACACTGAAGCTTTCTTT	CASSARDRGHKVNTEAFF
-	TRBV9	TRBJ1-1	-	TGTGCCAGCAGCGTAGTGGGTCCAGCAAACACTGAAGCTTTCTTT	CASSVVGPANTEAFF
-	TRBV27	TRBJ1-2	-	TGTGCCAGCAGTTTAGCAGGGTCTAACTATGGCTACACCTTC	CASSLAGSNYGYTF
TRBD2	TRBV5-6	TRBJ2-3	-	TGTGCCAGCAGCGCACTAGCGGGGGACCCAGATACGCAGTATTTT	CASSALAGDPDTQYF
-	TRBV14	TRBJ2-7	-	TGTGCCAGCAGCCCCTTGGACAGGCCACGGGGGAACGAGCAGTACTTC	CASSPLDRPRGNEQYF
-	TRBV7-9	TRBJ2-5	-	TGTGCCAGCAGCTTAGCGCAAATGGGTCAAGTTCAAGAGACCCAGTACTTC	CASSLAQMGQVQETQYF
TRBD2	TRBV2	TRBJ2-7	-	TGTGCCAGCACAAGCGGGAGTTCCGACGAGCAGTACTTC	CASTSGSSDEQYF
-	TRBV7-2	TRBJ2-7	-	TGTGCCAGCAGCTTAATCTCCTACGAGCAGTACTTC	CASSLISYEQYF
-	TRBV18	TRBJ2-1	-	TGTGCCAGCTCCCCAACGGGGGCAGAACTTTACAATGAGCAGTTCTTC	CASSPTGAELYNEQFF
TRBD2	TRBV2	TRBJ2-7	-	TGTGCCAGCAGTGGACCGGGACTAGCGTCCTACGAGCAGTACTTC	CASSGPGLASYEQYF
TRBD1	TRBV15	TRBJ2-2	few	TGTGCCACCAGCAGAGCACAGGGGTTCACCGGGGAGCTGTTTTTT	CATSRAQGFTGELFF
-	TRBV13	TRBJ1-5	-	TGTGCCAGCAGCTTAGGGCGGGGAGACAATCAGCCCCAGCATTTT	CASSLGRGDNQPQHF
-	TRBV4-1	TRBJ1-2	-	TGCGCCAGCAGCCATGGACAAAAGAAATATGGCTACACCTTC	CASSHGQKKYGYTF
-	TRBV25-1	TRBJ2-7	-	TGTGCCAGCAGTGGGTCCTACGAGCAGTACTTC	CASSGSYEQYF
TRBD1	TRBV6-1	TRBJ1-5	medium-sized	TGTGCCAGCAGTGAGGACAGGGCTAGCAATCAGCCCCAGCATTTT	CASSEDRASNQPQHF
TRBD1	TRBV6-1	TRBJ2-5	-	TGTGCCAGCAACGGCGGCAGGGGGCTTGAGACCCAGTACTTC	CASNGGRGLETQYF
-	TRBV4-2	TRBJ1-5	-	TGTGCCAGCAGCCAAATCGCTCAGGGGACCCAGCCCCAGCATTTT	CASSQIAQGTQPQHF
-	TRBV11-2	TRBJ2-7	-	TGTGCCATAGGGGGGATCGTGGACGAGCAGTACTTC	CAIGGIVDEQYF
TRBD1	TRBV2	TRBJ2-7	-	TGTGCCAGCAGAGAACAGGGGGCGTGGGAGCAGTACTTC	CASREQGAWEQYF
TRBD2	TRBV6-5	TRBJ2-7	-	TGTGCCAGCAGTGCTAGCGGGGAGGCCTACGAGCAGTACTTC	CASSASGEAYEQYF
-	TRBV6-6	TRBJ2-3	-	TGTGCCAGCAGTTACCCTGGACGGACAGATACGCAGTATTTT	CASSYPGRTDTQYF
-	TRBV11-2	TRBJ2-2	-	TGTGCCAGCAGCCTGGGGCGGGCCACCGGGGAGCTGTTTTTT	CASSLGRATGELFF
-	TRBV28	TRBJ2-7	-	TGTGCCAGCAGTACAGCGGGCGTTTACGAGCAGTACTTC	CASSTAGVYEQYF
-	TRBV5-4	TRBJ1-2	many	TGTGCCAGCAGCTTGCTGGGCGACCTTATAGGCTACACCTTC	CASSLLGDLIGYTF
-	TRBV19	TRBJ1-1	-	TGTGCCAGTAGTACCAGGATGCAAGAGAACACTGAAGCTTTCTTT	CASSTRMQENTEAFF
TRBD1	TRBV7-9	TRBJ1-2	-	TGTGCCAGCATGGGACAGAACTATGGCTACACCTTC	CASMGQNYGYTF
-	TRBV5-1	TRBJ1-3	-	TGCGCCAGCAGCTTGATTCCCGGATCGGCTGGAAACACCATATATTTT	CASSLIPGSAGNTIYF
-	TRBV7-9	TRBJ2-3	-	TGTGCCAGCAGTCTACACCTGGGGGTCAATACGCAGTATTTT	CASSLHLGVNTQYF
-	TRBV5-1	TRBJ2-5	-	TGCGCCAGCAGCCTGACTGCGTACCAAGAGACCCAGTACTTC	CASSLTAYQETQYF
-	TRBV6-1	TRBJ2-7	-	TGTGCCAGCAGTGAATCGGCAGGGTGGGCCTCCTACGAGCAGTACTTC	CASSESAGWASYEQYF
-	TRBV7-6	TRBJ1-1	-	TGTGCCAGCAGCTTGGGGAGGACTACTGAAGCTTTCTTT	CASSLGRTTEAFF
TRBD2	TRBV10-3	TRBJ2-7	once	TGTGCCATCAGCATACATTCACTAGCGGAGGCGACCTACGAGCAGTACTTC	CAISIHSLAEATYEQYF
TRBD1	TRBV4-1	TRBJ2-1	-	TGCGCCAGTGTGGGACAGGGGAACAATGAGCAGTTCTTC	CASVGQGNNEQFF
TRBD1	TRBV28	TRBJ1-4	-	TGTGCCAGCAGTTTACGTACGGGTGTGGGACAGGGGAATGAAAAACTGTTTTTT	CASSLRTGVGQGNEKLFF
TRBD1	TRBV5-4	TRBJ2-7	-	TGTGCCAGCAGCTATAGGACAGGGGGGACCTACGAGCAGTACTTC	CASSYRTGGTYEQYF
TRBD2	TRBV19	TRBJ2-5	-	TGTGCCAGTAGCTTCGTTAGCGGGGATAATCAAGAGACCCAGTACTTC	CASSFVSGDNQETQYF
-	TRBV2	TRBJ2-7	-	TGTGCCAGCAGTGTGGCAGGGGGCGTAGCGGGGGCCCGCTACGAGCAGTACTTC	CASSVAGGVAGARYEQYF
-	TRBV7-9	TRBJ2-2	-	TGTGCCAGCAGCTTAATCAGGTCGGTCACCGGGGAGCTGTTTTTT	CASSLIRSVTGELFF
TRBD2	TRBV27	TRBJ2-1	-	TGTGCCAGCAGTACCCCTTTCGGGGCTAGCGGGAGTAGTTACAATGAGCAGTTCTTC	CASSTPFGASGSSYNEQFF
-	TRBV2	TRBJ2-7	-	TGTGCCAGCAGTGAACCTGGAGGTTGGGTACGTGAGCAGTACTTC	CASSEPGGWVREQYF
-	TRBV5-4	TRBJ2-7	-	TGTGCCAGCAGCTTGAAAATGGGGGTAGCGAGCGAGCAGTACTTC	CASSLKMGVASEQYF
-	TRBV19	TRBJ1-2	few	TGTGCCAGTAGCGAAGGGCCCTATGGCTACACCTTC	CASSEGPYGYTF
-	TRBV7-8	TRBJ2-7	-	TGTGCCAGCAGCTTAGCAGATACCTACGAGCAGTACTTC	CASSLADTYEQYF
TRBD1	TRBV7-9	TRBJ1-1	-	TGTGCCAGCAGCTCGCCGGGACAGGGTGTTGGGACTGAAGCTTTCTTT	CASSSPGQGVGTEAFF
-	TRBV21-1	TRBJ2-7	-	TGTGCCAGCAGCAAAGAGAGTCTCTACGAGCAGTACTTC	CASSKESLYEQYF
-	TRBV5-6	TRBJ2-5	-	TGTGCCAGCAGCTTGGCTGGGGGCCAAGAGACCCAGTACTTC	CASSLAGGQETQYF
-	TRBV7-2	TRBJ1-6	-	TGTGCCAGCAGCACTGGCCCGGGGGTCCACTTT	CASSTGPGVHF
TRBD2	TRBV10-3	TRBJ2-2	-	TGTGCCATCAGTGACCCGGGACTAGCGGGGGGGTCCAACACCGGGGAGCTGTTTTTT	CAISDPGLAGGSNTGELFF
-	TRBV21-1	TRBJ2-7	-	TGTGCCAGCAACCCGACCAGGCAGGCCCCAGCGGGGCAGTACTTC	CASNPTRQAPAGQYF
-	TRBV4-1	TRBJ2-7	-	TGCGCCAGCAGCCAAGATCCCAGCCCCTACGAGCAGTACTTC	CASSQDPSPYEQYF
-	TRBV28	TRBJ2-3	-	TGTGCCAGCAGTCCTTTAAGAGTCACAGATACGCAGTATTTT	CASSPLRVTDTQYF
TRBD2	TRBV27	TRBJ2-1	once	TGTGCCAGCAGTTTAAGCCTAGCGGGGATTTACAATGAGCAGTTCTTC	CASSLSLAGIYNEQFF
TRBD1	TRBV19	TRBJ1-4	-	TGTGCCAGTAGAAAAGACAGGGATAATGAAAAACTGTTTTTT	CASRKDRDNEKLFF
-	TRBV5-1	TRBJ2-7	-	TGCGCCAGCAGCCCTCTACCAGGGGCCGAGCAGTACTTC	CASSPLPGAEQYF